This TCR beta chain was identified during a study of blood T cell repertoires in COVID-19. Study-level background: Specimens from acute and convalescent COVID-19 originated in the United States, Italy and Spain. T cells, B-cell-depleted T cells, or PBMCs supplied cDNA or gDNA.

Study processing details: The assay estimated nucleated cells by amplifying reference gene primers. Assay: immunoSEQ multiplex PCR; the TCRdb copy retains only in-frame clones and omits some. From that table come the V and J calls and clone size; the DNA was used to work out D and trimming. Of fewer than 200,000 clones in the sample, about 82% are singletons; the top ten hold 5% to 8.5%. Trimming cost V 1 base and J 4 bases, with 15 bases left between them. CDR3 length equals 16 residues. CDR1 and CDR2 from the germline V gene are SGHRS and YFSETQ. Source material: peripheral blood. The J gene is TRBJ1-3, the V gene TRBV5-1; D gene unclear. The sequence was obtained from a man in his 70s with active or convalescent COVID-19. CDR3 protein: CASSLYPERLGNTIYF. CDR3 bases: TGCGCCAGCAGCTTGTATCCGGAGAGACTAGGAAACACCATATATTTT.